Below, 8 T cell receptor beta chains from the same sample are listed, as sequenced in a study of T cell responses to AZD1222 COVID-19 vaccine (dated by TCRdb to the early 2020s). The sample's time point label, in plain terms: about 28 days (+/-7) after the second vaccine dose. The protocol used for the library was the immunoSEQ multiplex PCR assay. Entries here come from immuneACCESS through TCRdb and include only in-frame sequences with V and J called. Some clones fail to appear in such tables; in the studies checked, an unresolved V gene covers under half of the shortfall, and the cause of the remainder is unknown. This sample gives more than 85,000 clones in total; 70% to 90% of them show up just once. Clones ranked in the top ten supply 4.4% of the sample. The sequencing used peripheral blood, collected 28 days after the second AZD1222 dose. These receptors came from an adult who received the AZD1222 COVID-19 vaccine.

The V call is TRBV3-1 (or the pseudogene TRBV3-2), the J call TRBJ2-7; weak D call: TRBD2 (7 bases). V lost 5 bases and J 2 bases, leaving 19 bases between the germline ends. CDR3 length: 16 amino acids. Germline CDR1 reads LGHDT; CDR2 reads YNNKEL (reference sequence). The CDR3 sequence is CASSTIGGRETYEQYF. The CDR3 DNA sequence: TGTGCCAGCAGCACCATCGGGGGGCGAGAAACCTACGAGCAGTACTTC.

J is TRBJ1-4 and V is TRBV30; D unresolved. The CDR3 runs to 14 residues. The germline CDR1 and CDR2 sequences are GTSNPN and SVGIG (reference sequence). Trimming cost V 2 bases and J 4 bases, with 11 bases left between them. The CDR3 nucleotides are TGTGCCTGGAGTCAGCAAGCCTTTAATGAAAAACTGTTTTTT. Protein sequence: CAWSQQAFNEKLFF.

This sequence joins TRBV10-3 and TRBJ1-3; no firm D call. V was clipped by 8 bases and J by 4 bases, with 9 bases between them. Germline V gives CDR1 ENHRY, CDR2 SYGVKD. This CDR3 spans 12 amino acids. DNA of the CDR3: TGTGCCATCGTAGACGGAGGAAACACCATATATTTT. Its translation: CAIVDGGNTIYF.

The chain recombines TRBV2 with TRBJ2-6; D unresolved. Germline-derived CDR1 and CDR2 are SNHLY and FYNNEI. This CDR3 contains 14 residues. V lost 2 bases and J 3 bases, leaving 5 bases between the germline ends. CDR3 sequence reads: CASSELGGANVLTF. CDR3 nucleotide sequence: TGTGCCAGCAGTGAACTCGGTGGGGCCAACGTCCTGACTTTC.

The J gene is TRBJ1-1, the V gene TRBV7-3; D possibly corresponds to TRBD1 (6 bases). Deletions cut 5 bases from V and 2 bases from J, with 15 bases between. This CDR3 has 15 amino acids. Per the germline V gene, CDR1 is SGHTA and CDR2 is FQGTGA. The CDR3 loop is CASSLEGGSNTEAFF. The CDR3 DNA reads as TGTGCCAGCAGCCTAGAGGGGGGGTCCAACACTGAAGCTTTCTTT. Full variable domain (missing parts from reference TRBV7-3 and TRBJ1-1): GAGVSQTPSNKVTEKGKYVELRCDPISGHTALYWYRQSLGQGPEFLIYFQGTGAADDSGLPNDRFFAVRPEGSVSTLKIQRTERGDSAVYLCASSLEGGSNTEAFFGQGTRLTVV.

This chain connects TRBV11-2 to TRBJ1-1; D is unresolved. V was shortened by 5 bases and J by 2 bases, with 9 bases between the two germline ends. Germline V lookup: CDR1 SGHAT, CDR2 FQNNGV. The CDR3 runs to 13 residues. Written as DNA, the CDR3 is TGTGCCAGCAGCCTCCAGCTAAACACTGAAGCTTTCTTT. Residues: CASSLQLNTEAFF.

The rearrangement uses TRBV5-4 and TRBJ2-6, with no clear D. This CDR3 has 14 amino acids. Germline V gene data show CDR1 as SGHNT and CDR2 as YYREEE (reference sequence). V lost 0 bases to trimming and J lost 2 bases, with 3 bases between them. In nucleotides, the CDR3 is TGTGCCAGCAGCTTGGTCGCTGGGGCCAACGTCCTGACTTTC. Residues: CASSLVAGANVLTF. The whole variable domain, filled in from reference TRBV5-4 and TRBJ2-6, reads ETGVTQSPTHLIKTRGQQVTLRCSSQSGHNTVSWYQQALGQGPQFIFQYYREEENGRGNFPPRFSGLQFPNYSSELNVNALELDDSALYLCASSLVAGANVLTFGAGSRLTVL.

The chain employs TRBV7-2 and TRBJ1-2; TRBD1 agrees at 7 bases. Germline V gene lookup returns CDR1 SGHTA and CDR2 FQGNSA. CDR3 length: 13 amino acids. J lost 3 bases, V lost 3 bases, and 1 base had no gene match. The CDR3 protein is CASSFDRDYGYTF. The CDR3 DNA is TGTGCCAGCAGCTTCGACAGGGACTATGGCTACACCTTC. Full variable domain (missing parts from reference TRBV7-2 and TRBJ1-2): GAGVSQSPSNKVTEKGKDVELRCDPISGHTALYWYRQSLGQGLEFLIYFQGNSAPDKSGLPSDRFSAERTGGSVSTLTIQRTQQEDSAVYLCASSFDRDYGYTFGSGTRLTVV.